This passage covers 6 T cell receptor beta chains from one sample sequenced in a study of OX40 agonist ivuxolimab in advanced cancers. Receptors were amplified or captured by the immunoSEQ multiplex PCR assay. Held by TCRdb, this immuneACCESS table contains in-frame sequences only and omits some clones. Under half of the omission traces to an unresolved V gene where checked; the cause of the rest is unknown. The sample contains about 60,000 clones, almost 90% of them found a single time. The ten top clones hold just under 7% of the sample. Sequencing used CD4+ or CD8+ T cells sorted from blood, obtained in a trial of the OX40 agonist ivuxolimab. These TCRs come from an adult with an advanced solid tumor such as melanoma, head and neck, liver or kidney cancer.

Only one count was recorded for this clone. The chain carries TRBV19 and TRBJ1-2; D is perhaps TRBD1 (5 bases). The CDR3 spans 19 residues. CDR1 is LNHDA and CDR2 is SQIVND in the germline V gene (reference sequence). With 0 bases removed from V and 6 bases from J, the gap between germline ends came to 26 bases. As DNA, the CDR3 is TGTGCCAGTAGTATAGACCCTATATGGGGCAGGCGACGATTCGATGGCTACACCTTC. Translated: CASSIDPIWGRRRFDGYTF.

The DNA of the CDR3 is TGTGCCAGCAGCCCACCACCAGGGGATCCTGGAAACACCATATATTTT. Amino acids: CASSPPPGDPGNTIYF. This sequence joins TRBV5-4 and TRBJ1-3, with D possibly being TRBD1 (6 bases). Germline-derived CDR1 and CDR2 are SGHNT and YYREEE (reference sequence). CDR3 length: 16 amino acids. The V end was cut by 4 bases, the J end by 2 bases, with 16 bases between.

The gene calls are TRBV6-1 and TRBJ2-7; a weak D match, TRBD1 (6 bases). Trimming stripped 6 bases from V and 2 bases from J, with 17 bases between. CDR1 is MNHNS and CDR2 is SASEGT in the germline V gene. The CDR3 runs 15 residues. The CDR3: CASSPSRGLTYEQYF. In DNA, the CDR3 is TGTGCCAGCAGCCCCTCGAGGGGGTTGACCTACGAGCAGTACTTC.

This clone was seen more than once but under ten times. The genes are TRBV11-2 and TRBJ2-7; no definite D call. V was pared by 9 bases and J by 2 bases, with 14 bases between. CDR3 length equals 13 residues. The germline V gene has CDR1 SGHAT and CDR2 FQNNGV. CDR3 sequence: CASRGGGTYEQYF. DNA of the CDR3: TGTGCCAGTCGTGGCGGCGGTACCTACGAGCAGTACTTC.

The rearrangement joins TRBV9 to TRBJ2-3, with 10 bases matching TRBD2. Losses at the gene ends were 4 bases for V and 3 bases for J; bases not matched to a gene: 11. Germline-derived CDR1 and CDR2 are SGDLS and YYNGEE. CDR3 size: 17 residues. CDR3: CASSPRGTSGKTDTQYF. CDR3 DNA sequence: TGTGCCAGCAGCCCCCGTGGAACTAGCGGGAAAACAGATACGCAGTATTTT.

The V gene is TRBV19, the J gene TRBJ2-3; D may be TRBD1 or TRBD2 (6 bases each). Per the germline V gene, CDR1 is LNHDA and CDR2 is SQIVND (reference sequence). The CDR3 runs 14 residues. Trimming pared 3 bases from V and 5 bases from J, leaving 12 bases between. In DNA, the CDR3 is TGTGCCAGTAGTATCCGGGGGCAGGGAGATACGCAGTATTTT. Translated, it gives CASSIRGQGDTQYF.